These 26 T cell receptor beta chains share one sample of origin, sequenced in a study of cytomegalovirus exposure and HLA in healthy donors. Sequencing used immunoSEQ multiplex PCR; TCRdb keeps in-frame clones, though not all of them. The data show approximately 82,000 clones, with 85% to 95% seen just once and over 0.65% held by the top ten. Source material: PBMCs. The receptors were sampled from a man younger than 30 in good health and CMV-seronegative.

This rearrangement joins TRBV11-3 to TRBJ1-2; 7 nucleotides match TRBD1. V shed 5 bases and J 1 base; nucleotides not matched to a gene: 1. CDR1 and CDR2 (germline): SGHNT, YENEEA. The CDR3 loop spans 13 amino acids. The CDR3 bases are TGTGCCAGCAGCCCAGGGGGTAACTATGGCTACACCTTC. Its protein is CASSPGGNYGYTF.

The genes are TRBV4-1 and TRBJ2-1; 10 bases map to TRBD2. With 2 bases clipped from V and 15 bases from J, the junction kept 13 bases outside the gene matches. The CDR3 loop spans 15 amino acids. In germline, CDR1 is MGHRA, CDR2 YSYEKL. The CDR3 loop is CASSQSKLAGPALFF. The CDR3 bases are TGCGCCAGCAGCCAATCTAAACTAGCGGGACCAGCGTTGTTCTTC.

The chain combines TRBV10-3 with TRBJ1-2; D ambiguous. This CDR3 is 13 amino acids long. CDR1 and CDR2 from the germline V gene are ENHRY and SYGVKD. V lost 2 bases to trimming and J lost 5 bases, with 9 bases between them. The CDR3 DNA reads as TGTGCCATCAGTGAGCGAGAATATTATGGCTACACCTTC. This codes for CAISEREYYGYTF.

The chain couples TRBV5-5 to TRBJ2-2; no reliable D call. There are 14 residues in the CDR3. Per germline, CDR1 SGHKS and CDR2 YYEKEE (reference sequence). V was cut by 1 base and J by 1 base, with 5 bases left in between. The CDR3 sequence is CASSLNQNTGELFF. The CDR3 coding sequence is TGTGCCAGCAGCTTGAATCAGAACACCGGGGAGCTGTTTTTT.

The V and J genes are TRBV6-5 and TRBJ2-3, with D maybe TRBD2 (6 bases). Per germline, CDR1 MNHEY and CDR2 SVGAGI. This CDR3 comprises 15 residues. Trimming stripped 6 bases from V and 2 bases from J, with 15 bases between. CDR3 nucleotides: TGTGCCAGCAGCCTAATAGCGGCCGACACAGATACGCAGTATTTT. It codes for CASSLIAADTDTQYF.

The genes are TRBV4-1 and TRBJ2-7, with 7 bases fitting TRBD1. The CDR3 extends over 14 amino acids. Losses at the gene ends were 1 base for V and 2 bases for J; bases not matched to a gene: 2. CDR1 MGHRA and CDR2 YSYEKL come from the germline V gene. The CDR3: CASSQAGGPYEQYF. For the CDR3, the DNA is TGCGCCAGCAGCCAAGCAGGGGGACCCTACGAGCAGTACTTC.

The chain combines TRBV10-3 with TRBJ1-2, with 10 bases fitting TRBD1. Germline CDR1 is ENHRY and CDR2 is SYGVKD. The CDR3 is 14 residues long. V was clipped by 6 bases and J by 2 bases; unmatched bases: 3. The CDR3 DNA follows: TGTGCCATCAGAGGGACAGGGGTGAACTATGGCTACACCTTC. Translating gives CAIRGTGVNYGYTF.

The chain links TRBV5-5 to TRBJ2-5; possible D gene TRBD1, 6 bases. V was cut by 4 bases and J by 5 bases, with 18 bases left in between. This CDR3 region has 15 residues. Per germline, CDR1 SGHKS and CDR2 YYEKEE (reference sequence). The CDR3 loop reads CASSPSGVVRETQYF. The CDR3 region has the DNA TGTGCCAGCAGCCCCTCAGGGGTGGTTAGGGAGACCCAGTACTTC. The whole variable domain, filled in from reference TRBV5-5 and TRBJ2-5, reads DAGVTQSPTHLIKTRGQQVTLRCSPISGHKSVSWYQQVLGQGPQFIFQYYEKEERGRGNFPDRFSARQFPNYSSELNVNALLLGDSALYLCASSPSGVVRETQYFGPGTRLLVL.

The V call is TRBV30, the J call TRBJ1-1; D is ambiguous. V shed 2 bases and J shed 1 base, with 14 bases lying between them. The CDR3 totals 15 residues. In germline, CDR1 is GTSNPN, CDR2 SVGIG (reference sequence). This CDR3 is CAWSPNGGGNTEAFF. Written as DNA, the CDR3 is TGTGCCTGGAGTCCTAATGGTGGTGGGAACACTGAAGCTTTCTTT.

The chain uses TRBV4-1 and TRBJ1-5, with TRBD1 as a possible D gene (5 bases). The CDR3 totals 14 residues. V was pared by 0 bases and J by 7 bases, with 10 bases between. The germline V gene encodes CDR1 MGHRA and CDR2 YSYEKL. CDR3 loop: CASSQDEGVQPQHF. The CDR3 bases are TGCGCCAGCAGCCAAGATGAAGGGGTCCAGCCCCAGCATTTT.

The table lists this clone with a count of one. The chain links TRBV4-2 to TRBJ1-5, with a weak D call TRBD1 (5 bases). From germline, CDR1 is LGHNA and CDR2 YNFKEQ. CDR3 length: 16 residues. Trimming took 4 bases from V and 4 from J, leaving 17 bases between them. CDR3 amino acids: CASSRSAYQGNQPQHF. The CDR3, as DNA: TGTGCCAGCAGCCGGTCTGCATATCAGGGAAATCAGCCCCAGCATTTT.

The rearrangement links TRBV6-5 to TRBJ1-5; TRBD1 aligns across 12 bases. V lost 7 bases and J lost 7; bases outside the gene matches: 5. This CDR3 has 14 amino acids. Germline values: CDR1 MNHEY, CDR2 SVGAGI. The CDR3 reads CASKGTGGSQPQHF. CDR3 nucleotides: TGTGCCAGCAAGGGGACAGGGGGCTCCCAGCCCCAGCATTTT.

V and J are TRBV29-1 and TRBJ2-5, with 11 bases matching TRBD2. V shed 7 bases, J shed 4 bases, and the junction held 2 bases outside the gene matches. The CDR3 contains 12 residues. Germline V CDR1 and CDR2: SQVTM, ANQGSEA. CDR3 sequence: CSAGLAGETQYF. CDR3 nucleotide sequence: TGCAGCGCCGGACTAGCGGGAGAGACCCAGTACTTC. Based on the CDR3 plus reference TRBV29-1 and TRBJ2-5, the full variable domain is SAVISQKPSRDICQRGTSLTIQCQVDSQVTMMFWYRQQPGQSLTLIATANQGSEATYESGFVIDKFPISRPNLTFSTLTVSNMSPEDSSIYLCSAGLAGETQYFGPGTRLLVL.

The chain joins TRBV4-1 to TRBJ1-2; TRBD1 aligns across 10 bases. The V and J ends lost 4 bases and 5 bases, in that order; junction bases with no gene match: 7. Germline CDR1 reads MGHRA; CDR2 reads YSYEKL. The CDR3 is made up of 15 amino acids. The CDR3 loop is CASSRGTGDPYGYTF. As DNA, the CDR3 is TGCGCCAGCAGCCGCGGGACAGGGGATCCTTATGGCTACACCTTC.

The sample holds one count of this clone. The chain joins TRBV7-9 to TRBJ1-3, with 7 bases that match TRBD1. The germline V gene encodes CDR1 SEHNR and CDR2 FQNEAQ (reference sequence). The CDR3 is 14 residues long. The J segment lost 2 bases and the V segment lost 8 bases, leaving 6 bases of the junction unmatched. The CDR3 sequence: CASWRGGAGNTIYF. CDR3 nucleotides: TGTGCCAGCTGGAGAGGGGGCGCTGGAAACACCATATATTTT.

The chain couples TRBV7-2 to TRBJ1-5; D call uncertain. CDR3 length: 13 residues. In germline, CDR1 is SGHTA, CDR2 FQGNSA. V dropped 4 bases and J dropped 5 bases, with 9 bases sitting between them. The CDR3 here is CASSSGVYQPQHF. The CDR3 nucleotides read TGTGCCAGCAGCTCCGGGGTTTATCAGCCCCAGCATTTT.

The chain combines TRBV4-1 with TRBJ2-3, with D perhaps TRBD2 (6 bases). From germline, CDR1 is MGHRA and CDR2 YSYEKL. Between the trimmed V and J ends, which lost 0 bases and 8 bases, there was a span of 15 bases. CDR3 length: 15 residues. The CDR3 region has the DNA TGCGCCAGCAGCCAAGAGGCTAGCGCTTCTGGTACGCAGTATTTT. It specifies CASSQEASASGTQYF.

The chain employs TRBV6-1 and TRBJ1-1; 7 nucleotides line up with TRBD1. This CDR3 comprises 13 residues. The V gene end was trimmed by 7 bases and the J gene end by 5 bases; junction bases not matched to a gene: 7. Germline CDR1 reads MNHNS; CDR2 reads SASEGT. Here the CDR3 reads CASNKGAGTEAFF. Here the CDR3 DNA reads TGTGCCAGCAATAAGGGGGCAGGTACTGAAGCTTTCTTT.

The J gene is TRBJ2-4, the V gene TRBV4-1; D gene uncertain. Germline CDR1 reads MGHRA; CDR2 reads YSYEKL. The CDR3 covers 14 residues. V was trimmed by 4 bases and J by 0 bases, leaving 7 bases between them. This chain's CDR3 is CASSLPGAKNIQYF. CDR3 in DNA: TGCGCCAGCAGCCTGCCGGGAGCCAAAAACATTCAGTACTTC.

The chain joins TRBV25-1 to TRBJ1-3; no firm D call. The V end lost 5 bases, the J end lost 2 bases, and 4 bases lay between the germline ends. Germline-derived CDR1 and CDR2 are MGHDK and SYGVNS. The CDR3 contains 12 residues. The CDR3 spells CASSLTGNTIYF. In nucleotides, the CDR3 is TGTGCCAGCAGTTTAACTGGAAACACCATATATTTT.

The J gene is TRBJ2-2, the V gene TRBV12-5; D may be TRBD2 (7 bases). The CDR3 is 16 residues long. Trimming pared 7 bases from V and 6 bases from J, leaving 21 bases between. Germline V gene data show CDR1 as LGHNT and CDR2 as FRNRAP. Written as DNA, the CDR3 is TGTGCTAGTGCCCGTGGAGGGAGGGGGGTCGCCGGGGAGCTGTTTTTT. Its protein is CASARGGRGVAGELFF.

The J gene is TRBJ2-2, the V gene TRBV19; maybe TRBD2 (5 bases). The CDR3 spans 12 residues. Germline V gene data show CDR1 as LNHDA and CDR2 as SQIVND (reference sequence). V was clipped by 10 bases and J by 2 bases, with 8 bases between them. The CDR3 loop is CAIRDNTGELFF. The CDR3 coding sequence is TGTGCCATCCGGGATAACACCGGGGAGCTGTTTTTT.

This chain's CDR3 is CASSPPRTEAFF. The CDR3 DNA is TGTGCCAGCAGTCCTCCCCGGACTGAAGCTTTCTTT. The rearrangement links TRBV28 to TRBJ1-1; no clear D. Looked up from germline, CDR1 is MDHEN and CDR2 is SYDVKM. V dropped 5 bases and J dropped 5 bases, with 9 bases sitting between them. The CDR3 extends over 12 amino acids.

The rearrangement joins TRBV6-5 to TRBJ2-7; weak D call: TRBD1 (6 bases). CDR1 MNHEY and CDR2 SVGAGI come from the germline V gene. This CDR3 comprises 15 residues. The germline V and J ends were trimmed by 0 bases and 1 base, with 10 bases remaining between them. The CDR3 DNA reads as TGTGCCAGCAGTTACTCCCCTACAGGGTCCTACGAGCAGTACTTC. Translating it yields CASSYSPTGSYEQYF.

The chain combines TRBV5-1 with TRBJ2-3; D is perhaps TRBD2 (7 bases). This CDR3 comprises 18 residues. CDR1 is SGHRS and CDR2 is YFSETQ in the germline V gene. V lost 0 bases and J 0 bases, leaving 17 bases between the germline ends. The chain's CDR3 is CASSLARGATTSTDTQYF. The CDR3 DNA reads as TGCGCCAGCAGCTTGGCACGGGGGGCTACAACTAGCACAGATACGCAGTATTTT.

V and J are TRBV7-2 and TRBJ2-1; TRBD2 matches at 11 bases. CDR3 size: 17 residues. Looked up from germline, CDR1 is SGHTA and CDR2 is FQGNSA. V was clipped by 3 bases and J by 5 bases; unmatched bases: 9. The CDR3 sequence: CASSFPLAGGVDNEQFF. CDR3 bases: TGTGCCAGCAGCTTCCCCTTAGCGGGAGGGGTAGACAATGAGCAGTTCTTC.